These T cell receptor beta chains were read from a single sample in a study of blood T cell repertoires in COVID-19. The method was immunoSEQ multiplex PCR; TCRdb's version includes in-frame clones alone and lacks a portion of them. This sample yields about 310,000 clones, of which around 90% are seen a single time; 1% belongs to the top ten. The sequenced sample was peripheral blood. The receptors here all came from a man aged 50-60 years with active or convalescent COVID-19. Both conserved end residues are part of each CDR3. D genes are given only for firm matches. Not all rows give a size; the values are once, few, many and, for expanded clones, a class.

d_call clone_size j_call v_call cdr3_nt cdr3_aa
NA NA TRBJ1-6 TRBV7-2 TGTGCCAGCAGCCTCAGACAGAGCTCCTATAATTCACCCCTCCACTTT CASSLRQSSYNSPLHF
TRBD1 NA TRBJ1-4 TRBV7-3 TGTGCCAGCAGCTTAGATCGCCTGGGACAGGGGGCAACTAATGAAAAACTGTTTTTT CASSLDRLGQGATNEKLFF
NA NA TRBJ1-5 TRBV19 TGTGCCAGTAGCCAACGGGGCAATCAGCCCCAGCATTTT CASSQRGNQPQHF
NA NA TRBJ2-7 TRBV10-3 TGTGCCATACAGGACTACCAGGGCTACGAGCAGTACTTC CAIQDYQGYEQYF
NA NA TRBJ2-5 TRBV5-1 TGCGCCAGCAGCTTGGGGACACGTTGGGGCGGAGAGACCCAGTACTTC CASSLGTRWGGETQYF
NA NA TRBJ2-2 TRBV28 TGTGCCAGCAGTTTATCAGGGGCGGGCGGGGAGCTGTTTTTT CASSLSGAGGELFF
TRBD1 NA TRBJ1-2 TRBV6-2/TRBV6-3 TGTGCCAGCAGTCGGGGACAGGGGGACTATGGCTACACCTTC CASSRGQGDYGYTF
NA NA TRBJ2-3 TRBV14 TGTGCCAGCAGCCCCACAGTGGGAGGTGAGGTCCGGACAGATACGCAGTATTTT CASSPTVGGEVRTDTQYF
TRBD1 NA TRBJ1-1 TRBV5-4 TGTGCCAGCAGTCGACCGGGACAGGGGAAAACTGAAGCTTTCTTT CASSRPGQGKTEAFF
TRBD1 NA TRBJ1-1 TRBV11-2 TGTGCCAGCACCTTACAGGGGTTGACTGAAGCTTTCTTT CASTLQGLTEAFF
TRBD1 NA TRBJ1-1 TRBV5-4 TGTGCCAGCAGACGGGACAGGGGGCGCGTTGAAGCTTTCTTT CASRRDRGRVEAFF
TRBD1 NA TRBJ2-7 TRBV28 TGTGCCAGCCGTGCCACAGGGGACAGGACCTACGAGCAGTACTTC CASRATGDRTYEQYF
NA NA TRBJ1-2 TRBV5-1 TGCGCCAGCAGCTTGGAAGGGGCGGCTGCCTATGGCTACACCTTC CASSLEGAAAYGYTF
TRBD2 NA TRBJ2-3 TRBV11-2 TGTGCCAGCAGACCTCTAGCGGGGGGCAATTCAGATACGCAGTATTTT CASRPLAGGNSDTQYF
NA NA TRBJ2-5 TRBV4-2 TGTGCCAGCAGCCAAGATCCCTCCGGGGAGACCCAGTACTTC CASSQDPSGETQYF
NA NA TRBJ2-1 TRBV11-3 TGTGCCAGCAGCTTAGTTGGAGGACTCTCCTACAATGAGCAGTTCTTC CASSLVGGLSYNEQFF
NA once TRBJ1-3 TRBV28 TGTGCCAGCATTGGGTCGGACGTAGCCGGAGGGAACACCATATATTTT CASIGSDVAGGNTIYF
NA NA TRBJ1-1 TRBV6-2/TRBV6-3 TGTGCCAGCAGTTACAGGGGGGGGAACACTGAAGCTTTCTTT CASSYRGGNTEAFF
NA NA TRBJ1-5 TRBV3-1/TRBV3-2 TGTGCCAGCAGCCAAGGACTCCCCGGGATCAATCAGCCCCAGCATTTT CASSQGLPGINQPQHF
NA NA TRBJ1-3 TRBV2 TGTGCCAGCAGCGTAGGGGTTTTAAAAGGAAACACCATATATTTT CASSVGVLKGNTIYF
TRBD2 NA TRBJ2-3 TRBV18 TGTGCCAGCTCACTAGGACTAGCGGGAGATGCAGATACGCAGTATTTT CASSLGLAGDADTQYF
TRBD1 NA TRBJ1-4 TRBV6-5 TGTGCCAGCTTTAGAGGGGACAGTTTGAATGAAAAACTGTTTTTT CASFRGDSLNEKLFF
NA few TRBJ1-1 TRBV18 TGTGCCAGCTCACCACCCCACATGAACACTGAAGCTTTCTTT CASSPPHMNTEAFF
NA NA TRBJ1-2 TRBV5-1 TGCGCCAGCAGCTTCCAGGGTCAAGGCTACACCTTC CASSFQGQGYTF
NA once TRBJ1-1 TRBV18 TGTGCCAGCTCACCAGGGCCAGGGCGGACTGAAGCTTTCTTT CASSPGPGRTEAFF
NA NA TRBJ2-3 TRBV6-5 TGTGCCAGCAGTTCGCGAGGGCCAGATACGCAGTATTTT CASSSRGPDTQYF
NA NA TRBJ1-3 TRBV28 TGTGCCAGCAGTTGGGCGGGGGCGAGAGGAAACACCATATATTTT CASSWAGARGNTIYF
NA once TRBJ1-5 TRBV5-6 TGTGCCAGCAGCTTGGTTGTACAGGGTAATCAGCCCCAGCATTTT CASSLVVQGNQPQHF
NA NA TRBJ2-1 TRBV7-2 TGTGCCAGCAGCCTAGGAGCCAGGGTAGGCGAGCAGTTCTTC CASSLGARVGEQFF
NA NA TRBJ2-3 TRBV30 TGTGCGGAGACTCGGTCAGATACGCAGTATTTT CAETRSDTQYF
NA NA TRBJ1-5 TRBV6-5 TGTGCCAGCAGTCAACAGGGAGATCAGCCCCAGCATTTT CASSQQGDQPQHF
TRBD1 NA TRBJ1-2 TRBV2 TGTGCCAGCAGTGGGACAGGGGTGGATGGCTACACCTTC CASSGTGVDGYTF
NA NA TRBJ1-2 TRBV28 TGTGCCAGCAGTATCATATCTTACAGGGAGGGAGGCTACACCTTC CASSIISYREGGYTF
NA NA TRBJ1-2 TRBV19 TGTGCCAGTAGTATCCAAAGGGGCGCGGTAAATGGCTACACCTTC CASSIQRGAVNGYTF
NA NA TRBJ1-5 TRBV5-4 TGTGCCAGCAGCTCCGACCAGGGTCAGCCCCAGCATTTT CASSSDQGQPQHF
NA NA TRBJ2-7 TRBV5-1 TGCGCCAGCAGCTTGGCCTCAGGGGACTACGAGCAGTACTTC CASSLASGDYEQYF
NA NA TRBJ1-4 TRBV30 TGTGCCTGGAGCCAGTATAATGAAAAACTGTTTTTT CAWSQYNEKLFF
TRBD2 once TRBJ2-5 TRBV9 TGTGCCAGCAGCGTATTAGCGGGGGCTCAAGAGACCCAGTACTTC CASSVLAGAQETQYF
TRBD1 NA TRBJ2-3 TRBV6-5 TGTGCCAGCAGTTTGGGGCCGGGACAGGGGGACCCTACGCAGTATTTT CASSLGPGQGDPTQYF
NA NA TRBJ2-5 TRBV5-1 TGCGCCAGCAGCTTGGAGGTGGGGCCTCAAGAGACCCAGTACTTC CASSLEVGPQETQYF
NA NA TRBJ2-1 TRBV6-6 TGTGCCAGTAACGACAGATACAATGAGCAGTTCTTC CASNDRYNEQFF
TRBD2 NA TRBJ2-7 TRBV5-1 TGCGCCAGCACCCCGGGACTAGCGGGAGGGTACGAGCAGTACTTC CASTPGLAGGYEQYF
NA NA TRBJ2-2 TRBV5-1 TGCGCCAGCAGCCCCGTCGTAGAGAACACCGGGGAGCTGTTTTTT CASSPVVENTGELFF
TRBD2 NA TRBJ2-1 TRBV5-4 TGTGCCAGCAGCTTGGATCTAGCGGGGTACAATGAGCAGTTCTTC CASSLDLAGYNEQFF
NA NA TRBJ1-2 TRBV6-2/TRBV6-3 TGTGCCAGCAGCCAAGACGATGCGAGGGTCGGCTACACCTTC CASSQDDARVGYTF
NA NA TRBJ1-2 TRBV19 TGTGCCAGTACCAATCCTTCGAGCATCTATGGCTACACCTTC CASTNPSSIYGYTF
TRBD2 NA TRBJ2-1 TRBV7-2 TGTGCCAGCAGCTTAGCGCGACTAGCGACTGCTACCTACAATAAGCAGTTCTTC CASSLARLATATYNKQFF
NA few TRBJ2-3 TRBV6-4 TGTGCCAGCAGCCTGGGTACAGCTTCCACAGATACGCAGTATTTT CASSLGTASTDTQYF
TRBD1 NA TRBJ1-2 TRBV9 TGTGCCAGCAGCTTCGCCCAGGAAGGAGGGGGCCAGGATGGCTACACCTTC CASSFAQEGGGQDGYTF
TRBD1 NA TRBJ2-7 TRBV10-3 TGTGCCATCAGCGGCGGGACAGGGGAGGCCGAGCAGTACTTC CAISGGTGEAEQYF
TRBD1 NA TRBJ1-5 TRBV10-3 TGTGCCATCAGTGTGGGGACAGGTAATCAGCCCCAGCATTTT CAISVGTGNQPQHF
TRBD2 NA TRBJ2-1 TRBV18 TGTGCCAGCTATCCAAGGCTAGCGGGAGTAGAATCCTACAATGAGCAGTTCTTC CASYPRLAGVESYNEQFF
NA NA TRBJ2-1 TRBV7-8 TGTGCCAGCAGCTTAGCGGCTAGCCCGTACAATGAGCAGTTCTTC CASSLAASPYNEQFF
NA NA TRBJ1-1 TRBV7-2 TGTGCCAGCAGCTTAGGGGGGGGTCAGGGAGCTTTCTTT CASSLGGGQGAFF
TRBD1 few TRBJ1-1 TRBV19 TGTGCCAGTAGTCTCGGGACAGCCGACTGGGTAGGAGCTTTCTTT CASSLGTADWVGAFF
NA NA TRBJ2-5 TRBV7-9 TGTGCCAGCAGCCCCAGGGGTTTCGAGACCCAGTACTTC CASSPRGFETQYF
NA NA TRBJ1-2 TRBV19 TGTGCCAGTAGTATTGCCGTTTTACAGGGAAATGGCTACACCTTC CASSIAVLQGNGYTF
TRBD1 NA TRBJ1-2 TRBV5-5 TGTGCCAGCAGCTTGGGTTCGGGACAGGGTCTTAATGACTATGGCTACACCTTC CASSLGSGQGLNDYGYTF
TRBD2 NA TRBJ2-1 TRBV29-1 TGCAGCGTGTGCCTAGCGGGATTCTACAATGAGCAGTTCTTC CSVCLAGFYNEQFF